The 14 T cell receptor beta chains given below trace back to one sample, sequenced in a study of T cells in localized non-small cell lung cancer. Profiled with immunoSEQ multiplex PCR; TCRdb holds only in-frame clones, not every one. Of approximately 81,000 clones listed, approximately 90% are singletons. The material sequenced was peripheral blood, taken before any cancer treatment. Receptors were obtained from a woman aged 35 to 75 with stage I squamous cell lung carcinoma.

The chain combines TRBV6-1 with TRBJ1-1; no clear D gene. V shed 3 bases and J shed 0 bases, with 8 bases lying between them. Looked up from germline, CDR1 is MNHNS and CDR2 is SASEGT. The CDR3 has 14 residues. The DNA for the CDR3 is TGTGCCAGCAGTGAGGGGAGTTTGAACACTGAAGCTTTCTTT. This codes for CASSEGSLNTEAFF.

The sample holds a few counts of this clone. This chain links TRBV7-6 with TRBJ2-2; 9 bases match TRBD2. Looked up from germline, CDR1 is SGHVS and CDR2 is FNYEAQ. V gave up 4 bases and J gave up 4 bases; unmatched junction bases: 10. CDR3 size: 17 residues. CDR3 loop: CASSWTTSGGGTGELFF. The CDR3 region has the DNA TGTGCCAGCAGCTGGACGACTAGCGGAGGAGGCACCGGGGAGCTGTTTTTT.

J is TRBJ2-7 and V is TRBV6-5; maybe TRBD1 (5 bases). Germline V gene data show CDR1 as MNHEY and CDR2 as SVGAGI. V lost 2 bases, J lost 3 bases, and 11 bases lay in between. The CDR3 is 14 residues long. Here the CDR3 DNA reads TGTGCCAGCAGTTACGGGGCCGGAGACTACGAGCAGTACTTC. It yields the protein CASSYGAGDYEQYF.

V gene TRBV5-1 combines with J gene TRBJ1-2; TRBD1 matches at 10 bases. This CDR3 comprises 14 residues. Looked up from germline, CDR1 is SGHRS and CDR2 is YFSETQ. J was trimmed by 7 bases and V by 4 bases; bases with no gene match: 7. The CDR3 DNA sequence: TGCGCCAGCAGCATGGGACAGGGGAGGGGTGGCTACACCTTC. Encoded protein: CASSMGQGRGGYTF.

CDR3 amino acids: CASSLSGGYNEQFF. The CDR3 coding sequence is TGCGCCAGCAGCTTGAGCGGGGGCTACAATGAGCAGTTCTTC. The rearrangement links TRBV5-1 to TRBJ2-1; 8 nucleotides align to TRBD2. Trimming at V came to 1 base and at J to 3 bases, leaving 0 bases not matched to a gene. Germline V CDR1 and CDR2: SGHRS, YFSETQ. The CDR3 loop spans 14 amino acids. Filled out from reference TRBV5-1 and TRBJ2-1, the complete variable domain reads KAGVTQTPRYLIKTRGQQVTLSCSPISGHRSVSWYQQTPGQGLQFLFEYFSETQRNKGNFPGRFSGRQFSNSRSEMNVSTLELGDSALYLCASSLSGGYNEQFFGPGTRLTVL.

The gene calls are TRBV5-1 and TRBJ1-2, with D perhaps TRBD1 (6 bases). Germline values: CDR1 SGHRS, CDR2 YFSETQ. V lost 0 bases, J lost 4 bases, and 13 bases lay in between. The length of the CDR3 is 15 residues. The CDR3 DNA reads as TGCGCCAGCAGCTTGGCGACCGACAGGCCCTATGGCTACACCTTC. Its protein is CASSLATDRPYGYTF. Supplemented by reference TRBV5-1 and TRBJ1-2, the full variable domain reads KAGVTQTPRYLIKTRGQQVTLSCSPISGHRSVSWYQQTPGQGLQFLFEYFSETQRNKGNFPGRFSGRQFSNSRSEMNVSTLELGDSALYLCASSLATDRPYGYTFGSGTRLTVV.

This clone appeared a single time. The chain links TRBV9 to TRBJ2-7; a weak D match, TRBD1 (5 bases). V was shortened by 0 bases and J by 0 bases, with 13 bases between the two germline ends. This CDR3 comprises 16 residues. CDR1 is SGDLS, CDR2 YYNGEE, per germline. This CDR3 is CASSVGVGQDSYEQYF. Here the CDR3 DNA reads TGTGCCAGCAGCGTAGGGGTGGGGCAGGACTCCTACGAGCAGTACTTC.

This clone has a handful of counts. In nucleotides, the CDR3 is TGCAGCTTTCTAAGGACCCCGGGGAGCGAGCAGTACTTC. Protein product: CSFLRTPGSEQYF. The chain couples TRBV29-1 to TRBJ2-7, with TRBD2 as a possible D gene (5 bases). Trimming removed 8 bases from V and 6 bases from J, with 20 bases in between. The CDR3 consists of 13 residues. CDR1 SQVTM and CDR2 ANQGSEA come from the germline V gene.

This chain links TRBV7-2 with TRBJ2-5; D may be TRBD2 (6 bases). Looked up from germline, CDR1 is SGHTA and CDR2 is FQGNSA. The CDR3 runs to 15 residues. The V gene lost 0 bases and the J gene lost 2 bases, with 10 bases spanning the gap. CDR3 region: CASSLAAGWQETQYF. CDR3 coding DNA: TGTGCCAGCAGCTTAGCTGCGGGGTGGCAAGAGACCCAGTACTTC.

V is TRBV5-8 and J is TRBJ2-7, with D unresolved. V lost 1 base and J 0 bases, leaving 5 bases between the germline ends. The CDR3 runs 13 residues. The germline gives CDR1 SGHTS, CDR2 YDEGEE. The chain's CDR3 is CASSLKGSYEQYF. The CDR3 DNA reads TGTGCCAGCAGCTTGAAGGGCTCCTACGAGCAGTACTTC. The variable domain in full, completed from reference TRBV5-8 and TRBJ2-7, reads EAGVTQSPTHLIKTRGQQATLRCSPISGHTSVYWYQQALGLGLQFLLWYDEGEERNRGNFPPRFSGRQFPNYSSELNVNALELEDSALYLCASSLKGSYEQYFGPGTRLTVT.

V usage is TRBV30 and J usage is TRBJ2-3; either TRBD1 or TRBD2 may fit D (5 bases each). Germline-derived CDR1 and CDR2 are GTSNPN and SVGIG (reference sequence). V shed 2 bases and J shed 1 base, with 7 bases lying between them. This CDR3 is built from 13 residues. CDR3 DNA sequence: TGTGCCTGGAGTAGAGGGGGCACAGATACGCAGTATTTT. Its protein product is CAWSRGGTDTQYF.

This clone appeared a few times. The J gene is TRBJ1-1, the V gene TRBV5-1; possibly TRBD1 for D (5 bases). The CDR3 covers 14 residues. The V and J ends lost 0 bases and 4 bases respectively, with 10 bases between them. CDR1 and CDR2 (germline): SGHRS, YFSETQ. In DNA, the CDR3 is TGCGCCAGCAGCTTGGGAGGGGAGGGCACTGAAGCTTTCTTT. The encoded protein is CASSLGGEGTEAFF.

CDR3: CASSLAETLMNTEAFF. The CDR3 bases are TGCGCCAGCAGCTTGGCAGAAACGCTAATGAACACTGAAGCTTTCTTT. This chain joins TRBV5-1 and TRBJ1-1; no reliable D call. The CDR3 consists of 16 residues. Germline V lookup: CDR1 SGHRS, CDR2 YFSETQ. The germline V and J ends were trimmed by 0 bases and 0 bases, with 12 bases remaining between them. Variable domain in full (rest from reference TRBV5-1 and TRBJ1-1): KAGVTQTPRYLIKTRGQQVTLSCSPISGHRSVSWYQQTPGQGLQFLFEYFSETQRNKGNFPGRFSGRQFSNSRSEMNVSTLELGDSALYLCASSLAETLMNTEAFFGQGTRLTVV.

V and J are TRBV2 and TRBJ2-1; 10 bases align to TRBD1. Germline CDR1 and CDR2: SNHLY and FYNNEI. This CDR3 has 14 residues. J gave up 8 bases and V 8 bases, and 9 bases lay outside the gene matches. CDR3 region: CASRPGQGLHEQFF. The DNA for the CDR3 is TGTGCCAGCCGTCCGGGACAGGGGCTCCATGAGCAGTTCTTC.